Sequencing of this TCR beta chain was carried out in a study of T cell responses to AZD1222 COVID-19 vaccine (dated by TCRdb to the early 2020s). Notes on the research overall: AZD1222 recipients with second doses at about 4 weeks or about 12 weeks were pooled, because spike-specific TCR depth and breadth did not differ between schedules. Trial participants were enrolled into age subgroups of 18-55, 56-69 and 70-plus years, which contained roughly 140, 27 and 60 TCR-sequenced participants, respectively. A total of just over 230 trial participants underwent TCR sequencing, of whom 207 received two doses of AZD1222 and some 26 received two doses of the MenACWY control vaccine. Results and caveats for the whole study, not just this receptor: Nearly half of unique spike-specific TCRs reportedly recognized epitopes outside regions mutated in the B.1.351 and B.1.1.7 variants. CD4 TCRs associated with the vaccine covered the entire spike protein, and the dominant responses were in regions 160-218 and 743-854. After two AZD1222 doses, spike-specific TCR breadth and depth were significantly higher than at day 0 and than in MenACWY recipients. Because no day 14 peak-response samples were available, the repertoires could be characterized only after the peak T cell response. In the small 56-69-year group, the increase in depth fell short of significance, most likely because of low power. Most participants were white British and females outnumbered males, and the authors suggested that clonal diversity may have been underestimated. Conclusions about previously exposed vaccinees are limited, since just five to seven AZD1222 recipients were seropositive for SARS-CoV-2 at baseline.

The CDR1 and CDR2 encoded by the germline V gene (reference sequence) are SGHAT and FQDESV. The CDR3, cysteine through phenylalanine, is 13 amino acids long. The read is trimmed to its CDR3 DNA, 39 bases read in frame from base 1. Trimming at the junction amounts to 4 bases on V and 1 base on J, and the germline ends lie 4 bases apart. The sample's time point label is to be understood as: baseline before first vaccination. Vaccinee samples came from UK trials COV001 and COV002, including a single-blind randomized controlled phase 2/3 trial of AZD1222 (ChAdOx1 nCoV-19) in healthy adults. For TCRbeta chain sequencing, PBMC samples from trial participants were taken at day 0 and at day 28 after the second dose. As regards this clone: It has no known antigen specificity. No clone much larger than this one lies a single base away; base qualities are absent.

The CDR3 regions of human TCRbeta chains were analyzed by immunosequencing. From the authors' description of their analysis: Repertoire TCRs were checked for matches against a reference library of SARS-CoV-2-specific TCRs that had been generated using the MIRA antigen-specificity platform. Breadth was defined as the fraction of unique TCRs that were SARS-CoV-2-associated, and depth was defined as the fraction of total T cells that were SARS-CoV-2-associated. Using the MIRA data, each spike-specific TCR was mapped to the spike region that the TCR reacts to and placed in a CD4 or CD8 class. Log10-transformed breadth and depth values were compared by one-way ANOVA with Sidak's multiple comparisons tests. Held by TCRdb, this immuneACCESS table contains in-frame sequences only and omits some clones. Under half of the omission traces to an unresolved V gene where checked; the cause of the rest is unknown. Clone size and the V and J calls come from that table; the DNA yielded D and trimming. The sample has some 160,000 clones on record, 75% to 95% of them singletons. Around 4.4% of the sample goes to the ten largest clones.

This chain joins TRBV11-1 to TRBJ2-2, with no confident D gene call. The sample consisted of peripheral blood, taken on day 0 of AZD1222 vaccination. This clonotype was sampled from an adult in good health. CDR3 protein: CASSWMNTGELFF. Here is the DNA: TGTGCCAGCAGCTGGATGAACACCGGGGAGCTGTTTTTT.